These T cell receptor beta chains were read from a single sample in a study of cytomegalovirus exposure and HLA in healthy donors. Clones were read by immunoSEQ multiplex PCR, and TCRdb kept only the in-frame ones, dropping some. The data show approximately 130,000 clones, roughly 80% seen once. Sequencing was performed on PBMCs. Source of these receptors: a boy aged 10-17 years in good health and CMV-seronegative. The CDR3 runs from the conserved cysteine through the conserved F or W. The D gene is left open where the match is weak. The size field is filled for only some rows; it gives once, few, many or a size class.

>NA|TRBV6-6|TRBJ1-2|NA
CASNLRDDGYTF
TGTGCCAGCAACCTCAGGGATGACGGCTACACCTTC
>TRBD1|TRBV28|TRBJ2-2|NA
CASRPRTGAAGELFF
TGTGCCAGCAGACCCCGGACAGGGGCGGCCGGGGAGCTGTTTTTT
>TRBD2|TRBV5-1|TRBJ2-7|NA
CASSLDSVAGGGHYEQYF
TGCGCCAGCAGCTTGGATTCAGTAGCGGGAGGGGGACACTACGAGCAGTACTTC
>NA|TRBV27|TRBJ2-3|few
CASSFGEGTDTQYF
TGTGCCAGCAGTTTCGGGGAGGGCACAGATACGCAGTATTTT
>NA|TRBV7-3|TRBJ2-1|NA
CASSFGGAYNEQFF
TGTGCCAGCAGCTTCGGAGGAGCCTACAATGAGCAGTTCTTC
>NA|TRBV5-1|TRBJ1-5|NA
CASSFRVFYSNQPQHF
TGCGCCAGCAGCTTCCGGGTCTTCTATAGCAATCAGCCCCAGCATTTT
>TRBD1|TRBV25-1|TRBJ1-1|NA
CATDRGQGSNTEAFF
TGTGCCACCGACAGGGGACAGGGGTCGAACACTGAAGCTTTCTTT
>TRBD1|TRBV5-4|TRBJ1-1|NA
CASSLGQGNTEALF
TGTGCCAGCAGCTTGGGACAGGGTAACACTGAAGCTCTCTTT
>NA|TRBV30|TRBJ2-1|NA
CAWSTLSSYNEQFF
TGTGCCTGGAGTACTTTGAGCTCCTACAATGAGCAGTTCTTC
>NA|TRBV20-1|TRBJ2-1|once
CSVSFFNEQFF
TGCAGTGTCAGTTTTTTCAATGAGCAGTTCTTC
>TRBD2|TRBV5-6|TRBJ2-7|NA
CASSHPRLAGGEQYF
TGTGCCAGCAGCCATCCCAGACTAGCGGGAGGTGAGCAGTACTTC
>NA|TRBV5-1|TRBJ2-3|NA
CASSLRGVGGADTQYF
TGCGCCAGCAGCTTGCGGGGTGTCGGGGGAGCAGATACGCAGTATTTT
>NA|TRBV20-1|TRBJ2-2|once
CSAPDTGELFF
TGCAGTGCCCCCGACACCGGGGAGCTGTTTTTT
>TRBD2|TRBV7-9|TRBJ2-7|NA
CASSSRGSGAYEQYF
TGTGCCAGCAGCTCGAGAGGTAGCGGGGCCTACGAGCAGTACTTC
>TRBD2|TRBV4-1|TRBJ2-7|NA
CASSPFTSGFSYEQYF
TGCGCCAGCAGCCCATTTACTAGCGGGTTCTCCTACGAGCAGTACTTC
>NA|TRBV30|TRBJ2-7|NA
CAVGAPPDPYEQYF
TGTGCCGTGGGAGCGCCCCCGGATCCCTACGAGCAGTACTTC
>TRBD1|TRBV29-1|TRBJ1-1|few
CSVSDRVNTEAFF
TGCAGCGTCTCCGACAGGGTGAACACTGAAGCTTTCTTT
>NA|TRBV7-8|TRBJ2-1|NA
CASSPSRAGGVYNEQFF
TGTGCCAGCAGCCCGTCCAGGGCAGGCGGGGTGTACAATGAGCAGTTCTTC
>TRBD1|TRBV7-9|TRBJ1-1|NA
CASSLGRDRNTEAFF
TGTGCCAGCAGCTTAGGTCGGGACAGAAACACTGAAGCTTTCTTT
>NA|TRBV6-5|TRBJ2-3|NA
CASSYPGSDTQYF
TGTGCCAGCAGTTATCCGGGGTCAGATACGCAGTATTTT
>TRBD1|TRBV7-2|TRBJ2-7|NA
CASSTQTGLGDYEQYF
TGTGCCAGCAGCACCCAGACAGGGTTAGGTGACTACGAGCAGTACTTC
>NA|TRBV14|TRBJ2-7|NA
CASSELPHEQYF
TGTGCCAGCAGCGAACTCCCTCACGAGCAGTACTTC
>TRBD2|TRBV7-2|TRBJ2-1|once
CASSPKGLGGPDEQFF
TGTGCCAGCAGCCCGAAAGGACTAGGAGGGCCAGATGAGCAGTTCTTC
>TRBD1|TRBV5-4|TRBJ2-7|NA
CASSLYRGLSYEQYF
TGTGCCAGCAGCTTGTATAGGGGGCTATCCTACGAGCAGTACTTC
>NA|TRBV30|TRBJ2-2|NA
CAWRRQNTGELFF
TGTGCCTGGAGAAGACAGAACACCGGGGAGCTGTTTTTT
>NA|TRBV7-2|TRBJ1-1|NA
CASSSISEAFF
TGTGCCAGCAGTTCCATTTCTGAAGCTTTCTTT
>NA|TRBV6-4|TRBJ1-4|NA
CASSEVAGLGEKLFF
TGTGCCAGCAGTGAGGTGGCAGGGCTCGGTGAAAAACTGTTTTTT
>TRBD1|TRBV7-6|TRBJ2-3|NA
CASSLALSGQPPSTDTQYF
TGTGCCAGCAGCTTAGCGTTATCGGGACAGCCACCCAGCACAGATACGCAGTATTTT
>NA|TRBV21-1|TRBJ1-5|NA
CASSGRQVGNQPQHF
TGTGCCAGCAGCGGACGACAGGTTGGCAATCAGCCCCAGCATTTT
>TRBD2|TRBV4-2|TRBJ2-7|NA
CASSQSRTSVYEQYF
TGTGCCAGCAGCCAATCCAGGACTAGCGTGTACGAGCAGTACTTC
>NA|TRBV7-9|TRBJ2-2|once
CASSLAGTGELFF
TGTGCCAGCAGCTTGGCGGGCACCGGGGAGCTGTTTTTT
>TRBD1|TRBV11-2|TRBJ2-5|NA
CASSLAGQGMETQYF
TGTGCCAGCAGCTTAGCCGGACAGGGTATGGAGACCCAGTACTTC
>TRBD2|TRBV29-1|TRBJ2-5|NA
CSANGLAGSETQYF
TGCAGCGCTAACGGACTAGCGGGATCGGAGACCCAGTACTTC